This TCR beta chain appears in the sequencing data of a study of T cells in Graves' hyperthyroidism and ophthalmopathy. From germline, CDR1 is MGHRA and CDR2 YSYEKL. The CDR3 loop spans 15 amino acids. V lost 4 bases, J lost 0 bases, and 12 bases lay in between. A few counts support this clonotype. As yet, its antigen is unknown. TCR beta CDR3 regions were amplified from RNA transcripts. Researchers ran a first-round RT-PCR on the TCR CDR3 using the HTBI primer set. TCRdb re-analysed the multiplex PCR reads in MiXCR, keeping a single row per CDR3 protein. The sample holds 500,000 to 550,000 distinct CDR3 sequences; 20% are singletons and the top ten take 47%. Study findings and constraints: Ophthalmopathy was identified by the model a median approximately 6.4 months ahead of onset.

This chain links TRBV4-1 with TRBJ1-2, with a weak D call TRBD1 (6 bases). The receptor's source is a middle-aged man with Graves' ophthalmopathy. Specimen: blood. As DNA, the CDR3 is TGCGCCAGCAGCCTAGGGGGGGGAACTAACTATGGCTACACCTTC. This sequence encodes CASSLGGGTNYGYTF.